The 32 T cell receptor beta chains given below trace back to one sample, sequenced in a study of CD8 T cells in ankylosing spondylitis. Study outcomes and limitations: Apparently characteristic of ankylosing spondylitis blood was a TCR beta motif (fewer than 10 highly homologous variants).

No cognate antigen is known for these TCRs. A single record per CDR3 protein comes from TCRdb applying MiXCR to the 5' RACE reads. The data show about 390,000 distinct CDR3 sequences, with around 20% seen just once and approximately 15% held by the top ten. The sample consisted of blood, either unsorted or a sorted T cell fraction (not recorded which). The receptors come from a male donor with ankylosing spondylitis.

This clonotype occurred a few times. V usage is TRBV6-1 and J usage is TRBJ2-7; D is undetermined. V gave up 5 bases and J gave up 3 bases, with 14 bases separating them. CDR1 is MNHNS, CDR2 SASEGT, per germline. CDR3 size: 14 residues. The CDR3 DNA reads TGTGCCAGCAGTCCGTGGTTCGGCGACTACGAGCAGTACTTC. Amino acids: CASSPWFGDYEQYF.

The genes are TRBV2 and TRBJ1-3; a possible D gene is TRBD1 (5 bases). Trimming pared 6 bases from V and 5 bases from J, leaving 14 bases between. This CDR3 is built from 14 residues. In germline, CDR1 is SNHLY, CDR2 FYNNEI. The CDR3 nucleotides are TGTGCCAGCAGCGTCAGGGTTCTGAGAAACACCATATATTTT. It encodes CASSVRVLRNTIYF.

This clonotype was seen more than once but under ten times. V is TRBV28 and J is TRBJ2-1, with TRBD2 as a possible D gene (6 bases). The CDR3 covers 17 residues. Germline assignment: CDR1 MDHEN and CDR2 SYDVKM. V was clipped by 7 bases and J by 0 bases, with 19 bases between them. In nucleotides, the CDR3 is TGTGCCAGCACTTTGGGACTGGGCCGGAACTCCTACAATGAGCAGTTCTTC. This translates into CASTLGLGRNSYNEQFF.

This clonotype was found a few times. The V gene is TRBV20-1, the J gene TRBJ2-1, with 8 bases aligning to TRBD1. The junction had 8 bases not matched to a gene; V was cut back by 0 bases and J by 7 bases. The CDR3 has 15 residues. Germline V gene lookup returns CDR1 DFQATT and CDR2 SNEGSKA (reference sequence). DNA of the CDR3: TGCAGTGCTAGAGATGTTCAGGGGGCGGTTAATGAGCAGTTCTTC. Protein sequence: CSARDVQGAVNEQFF.

The chain is built from TRBV14 and TRBJ1-1, with 8 bases aligning to TRBD1. The J segment lost 2 bases and the V segment lost 2 bases, leaving 4 bases of the junction unmatched. CDR1 is SGHDN, CDR2 FVKESK, per germline. The CDR3 runs to 15 residues. Written as DNA, the CDR3 is TGTGCCAGCAGCCAAACAGGGGGTAGTAACACTGAAGCTTTCTTT. This translates into CASSQTGGSNTEAFF.

The gene calls are TRBV6-1 and TRBJ2-3; 9 bases agree with TRBD1. This CDR3 spans 16 amino acids. Trimming at V came to 8 bases and at J to 4 bases, leaving 13 bases not matched to a gene. The germline CDR1 and CDR2 sequences are MNHNS and SASEGT. CDR3 loop: CASRDRDRGSSDTQYF. In DNA, the CDR3 is TGTGCCAGCCGCGACCGTGACAGGGGGTCATCAGATACGCAGTATTTT.

The chain carries TRBV7-3 and TRBJ2-3; D is undetermined. This CDR3 region has 13 residues. V lost 3 bases and J 6 bases, leaving 10 bases between the germline ends. Germline V gene sequence: CDR1 SGHTA, CDR2 FQGTGA. Here the CDR3 DNA reads TGTGCCAGCAGCTTTTTAGACCGGGATACGCAGTATTTT. Protein sequence: CASSFLDRDTQYF.

This clonotype was seen a few times. The rearrangement uses TRBV24-1 and TRBJ2-1, with D unresolved. Germline V lookup: CDR1 KGHDR, CDR2 SFDVKD. The CDR3 contains 13 residues. V shed 2 bases and J shed 9 bases, with 10 bases lying between them. CDR3 loop: CATSDYPLPEQFF. CDR3 nucleotides: TGTGCCACCAGTGATTACCCCCTACCTGAGCAGTTCTTC.

The chain is built from TRBV9 and TRBJ1-6; D is uncertain. Germline V gene lookup returns CDR1 SGDLS and CDR2 YYNGEE. The V and J ends lost 7 bases and 9 bases respectively, with 17 bases between them. The CDR3 has 14 amino acids. The CDR3 DNA is TGTGCCAGCGCCGCGGAAGGTCCGGGTTCACCCCTCCACTTT. Translation: CASAAEGPGSPLHF.

J is TRBJ1-1 and V is TRBV27; D uncertain. Germline CDR1 MNHEY, CDR2 SMNVEV (reference sequence). The CDR3 covers 14 residues. V lost 2 bases, J lost 5 bases, and 12 bases lay in between. The CDR3 loop is CASSLLRGLTEAFF. The CDR3 DNA reads as TGTGCCAGCAGTTTACTTCGGGGTTTGACTGAAGCTTTCTTT.

V is TRBV10-2 and J is TRBJ2-2, with 8 bases lining up with TRBD2. V trimming: 3 bases; J trimming: 0 bases; junction bases outside the gene matches: 6. The CDR3 is made up of 17 amino acids. The V gene's germline CDR1 is WSHSY and CDR2 SAAADI. Written as DNA, the CDR3 is TGCGCCAGCAGTGACCCCTCGACTAGCGCGAACACCGGGGAGCTGTTTTTT. This translates into CASSDPSTSANTGELFF.

Ten or more counts support this clonotype. The genes are TRBV18 and TRBJ2-7; D is ambiguous. The germline V gene has CDR1 KGHSH and CDR2 LQKENI. The CDR3 consists of 13 residues. V gave up 0 bases and J gave up 3 bases, with 6 bases separating them. For the CDR3, the DNA is TGTGCCAGCTCACCACCGGGAATCTACGAGCAGTACTTC. Translated, it gives CASSPPGIYEQYF.

This chain joins TRBV12-3 or TRBV12-4 and TRBJ2-2, with a tentative D call TRBD2 (5 bases). The ends were cut back, 6 bases at V and 8 bases at J, with 7 bases in the middle. The CDR3 has 11 amino acids. Here the CDR3 reads CASRQRGELFF. In DNA, the CDR3 is TGTGCCAGCAGGCAGCGGGGGGAGCTGTTTTTT.

The J gene is TRBJ2-7, the V gene TRBV29-1; D uncertain. The CDR3 runs to 13 residues. Between the trimmed V and J ends, which lost 4 bases and 2 bases, there was a span of 12 bases. In germline, CDR1 is SQVTM, CDR2 ANQGSEA. This CDR3 reads CSVAPGSTYEQYF. The CDR3 DNA is TGCAGCGTTGCCCCCGGGTCCACCTACGAGCAGTACTTC.

This clonotype was counted between two and nine times. CDR3 region: CASSQGLAAFEQYF. The CDR3 nucleotides read TGCGCCAGCAGCCAGGGACTAGCGGCCTTCGAGCAGTACTTC. The chain is built from TRBV4-1 and TRBJ2-7; 11 bases map to TRBD2. Trimming removed 3 bases from V and 6 bases from J; junction bases left unmatched: 4. The CDR3 has 14 residues. Germline CDR1 MGHRA, CDR2 YSYEKL.

Only a few counts were recorded for this clonotype. The chain employs TRBV2 and TRBJ1-2; D not certain. This CDR3 has 14 amino acids. Per the germline V gene, CDR1 is SNHLY and CDR2 is FYNNEI. V gave up 6 bases and J gave up 3 bases, with 14 bases separating them. The CDR3 bases are TGTGCCAGCAGCGGGGTGGGCCCCCACTATGGCTACACCTTC. Translated, it gives CASSGVGPHYGYTF.

This clonotype was observed a handful of times. The rearrangement uses TRBV11-1 and TRBJ2-1; 15 bases line up with TRBD2. This CDR3 is 19 amino acids long. Germline trimming cut 2 bases from V and 4 bases from J; bases unmatched to any gene: 9. The V gene's germline CDR1 is SGHAT and CDR2 FQDESV (reference sequence). DNA for the CDR3: TGTGCCAGCAGCTTACTTAGAGGAGGACTAGCGGGAGGGTACAATGAGCAGTTCTTC. Translated, it gives CASSLLRGGLAGGYNEQFF.

The chain couples TRBV29-1 to TRBJ1-2; unclear D gene. This CDR3 region has 11 residues. V was shortened by 4 bases and J by 8 bases, with 11 bases between the two germline ends. CDR1 is SQVTM and CDR2 is ANQGSEA in the germline V gene. The CDR3 reads CSVASVRGYTF. The DNA for the CDR3 is TGCAGCGTTGCTTCGGTTAGGGGCTACACCTTC.

This clonotype was seen only a few times. V is TRBV6-5 and J is TRBJ2-5; the D gene is possibly TRBD1 (6 bases). V lost 0 bases and J 4 bases, leaving 18 bases between the germline ends. The length of the CDR3 is 17 residues. Germline V lookup: CDR1 MNHEY, CDR2 SVGAGI. As DNA, the CDR3 is TGTGCCAGCAGTTACTCGAAGAGCCAGGGGAGATTAGAGACCCAGTACTTC. As protein: CASSYSKSQGRLETQYF.

This clonotype was seen only once. The chain links TRBV28 to TRBJ1-1; D gene ambiguous. The CDR3 loop spans 10 amino acids. Germline CDR1 MDHEN, CDR2 SYDVKM. V was cut by 9 bases and J by 10 bases, with 12 bases left in between. CDR3 nucleotides: TGTGCCAGTTCGGATCGGGGAGCTTTCTTT. Its protein product is CASSDRGAFF. The full variable domain, completed using reference TRBV28 and TRBJ1-1, is DVKVTQSSRYLVKRTGEKVFLECVQDMDHENMFWYRQDPGLGLRLIYFSYDVKMKEKGDIPEGYSVSREKKERFSLILESASTNQTSMYLCASSDRGAFFGQGTRLTVV.

This clonotype was recorded at least ten times. This chain uses TRBV12-3 or TRBV12-4 with TRBJ2-1; TRBD1 aligns across 10 bases. This CDR3 is built from 15 residues. Trimming cost V 3 bases and J 8 bases; bases outside gene matches: 7. CDR3 in DNA: TGTGCCAGCAGTTTGGGGGACAGGGGCCAAGATGAGCAGTTCTTC. Residues: CASSLGDRGQDEQFF.

This clonotype was seen only a few times. The genes are TRBV7-2 and TRBJ2-2, with 9 bases lining up with TRBD2. CDR1 SGHTA and CDR2 FQGNSA come from the germline V gene. The CDR3 covers 14 residues. Trimming at V came to 1 base and at J to 17 bases, leaving 11 bases not matched to a gene. The DNA for the CDR3 is TGTGCCAGCAGCTTAGGAATATTGGCTAGCGGGATTTTTTTT. Protein product: CASSLGILASGIFF.

J is TRBJ2-5 and V is TRBV11-1, with 8 bases identical to TRBD2. CDR3 length: 18 residues. V shed 1 base and J 4 bases; nucleotides not matched to a gene: 14. The germline V gene encodes CDR1 SGHAT and CDR2 FQDESV (reference sequence). The CDR3 here is CASSLEASGRGWRETQYF. The CDR3 DNA is TGTGCCAGCAGCTTAGAGGCTAGCGGGCGAGGGTGGCGAGAGACCCAGTACTTC.

The chain combines TRBV19 with TRBJ1-5; D is perhaps TRBD1 (6 bases). Between the trimmed V and J ends, which lost 1 base and 7 bases, there was a span of 20 bases. CDR3 length: 17 amino acids. From germline, CDR1 is LNHDA and CDR2 SQIVND (reference sequence). Here the CDR3 reads CASSIGGGGLERQPQHF. The CDR3, as DNA: TGTGCCAGTAGTATAGGCGGAGGGGGTTTAGAGAGACAGCCCCAGCATTTT.

The rearrangement uses TRBV3-1 and TRBJ2-3; 7 positions match TRBD2. V gave up 1 base and J gave up 4 bases; unmatched junction bases: 8. The CDR3 sequence is 16 residues long. Germline CDR1 LGHDT, CDR2 YNNKEL (reference sequence). The CDR3 DNA sequence: TGTGCCAGCAGCCAAGGGCCCGGGACTATTGCAGATACGCAGTATTTT. This encodes CASSQGPGTIADTQYF.

This clonotype showed up just a few times. The genes are TRBV4-2 and TRBJ1-3, with D possibly matching TRBD1 (6 bases). Looked up from germline, CDR1 is LGHNA and CDR2 is YNFKEQ. The CDR3 loop spans 15 amino acids. Trimming cost V 5 bases and J 0 bases, with 11 bases left between them. The CDR3 here is CASSLGQSSGNTIYF. The CDR3 nucleotides are TGTGCCAGCAGCTTAGGACAGAGCTCTGGAAACACCATATATTTT.

The chain joins TRBV12-3 or TRBV12-4 to TRBJ2-1, with 9 bases that match TRBD2. This CDR3 comprises 14 residues. The junction had 3 bases not matched to a gene; V was cut back by 4 bases and J by 5 bases. The CDR3 sequence: CASSSWTSDNEQFF. The CDR3 DNA sequence: TGTGCCAGCAGTTCCTGGACTAGCGACAATGAGCAGTTCTTC.

V gene TRBV4-2 combines with J gene TRBJ2-5; D not certain. The CDR3 spans 18 residues. Germline-derived CDR1 and CDR2 are LGHNA and YNFKEQ. Trimming removed 0 bases at V and 0 bases at J, with 17 bases between. The CDR3 nucleotides read TGTGCCAGCAGCCAAGATCTTCTGGTGTGGGGTCACCAAGAGACCCAGTACTTC. It specifies CASSQDLLVWGHQETQYF.

The rearrangement joins TRBV20-1 to TRBJ2-3; D is ambiguous. There are 13 residues in the CDR3. The V end was cut by 3 bases, the J end by 3 bases, with 10 bases between. Germline CDR1 is DFQATT and CDR2 is SNEGSKA (reference sequence). The CDR3 DNA is TGCAGTGCTAGTCCACAGCGAACAGATACGCAGTATTTT. Amino acids: CSASPQRTDTQYF.

This chain connects TRBV7-2 to TRBJ1-5; D is ambiguous. With 2 bases removed from V and 0 bases from J, the gap between germline ends came to 5 bases. Germline CDR1 reads SGHTA; CDR2 reads FQGNSA. This CDR3 is built from 14 residues. The DNA for the CDR3 is TGTGCCAGCAGCTTAAGAGTTAGCAATCAGCCCCAGCATTTT. Translating gives CASSLRVSNQPQHF.

This clonotype was seen a few times. The chain has TRBV27 and TRBJ2-1; 11 positions match TRBD2. CDR3 size: 15 residues. Germline values: CDR1 MNHEY, CDR2 SMNVEV (reference sequence). J gave up 11 bases and V 0 bases, and 6 bases lay outside the gene matches. The CDR3 nucleotides are TGTGCCAGCAGTTTATCGCTAGCGGGAGGTCAAAAGCAGTTCTTC. It specifies CASSLSLAGGQKQFF.

The chain couples TRBV7-9 to TRBJ2-7; 9 nucleotides align to TRBD2. The junction had 3 bases not matched to a gene; V was cut back by 2 bases and J by 4 bases. Germline lookup yields CDR1 SEHNR and CDR2 FQNEAQ (reference sequence). The CDR3 loop spans 14 amino acids. CDR3 in amino acids: CASSLLAGSYEQYF. CDR3 DNA sequence: TGTGCCAGCAGCTTACTAGCGGGATCGTACGAGCAGTACTTC.